These T cell receptor beta chains were read from a single sample in a study of blood T cell repertoires in COVID-19. Sequencing used immunoSEQ multiplex PCR; TCRdb keeps in-frame clones, though not all of them. The sample carries some 94,000 clones, 84% recorded once. Source material: peripheral blood. These receptors were obtained from a man in his 70s with active or convalescent COVID-19. Each CDR3 is given with its conserved first and last residue. D genes are given only for firm matches. Only some rows state a clone size, as once, few, many or a class for expanded clones.

CDR3 DNA: TGTGCCAGCAGCGCGAGGGGACAGCCTGGCACTGAAGCTTTCTTT
CDR3 protein: CASSARGQPGTEAFF
CDR3 length: 15
J gene: TRBJ1-1
D gene: TRBD1
clone size: once
V gene: TRBV2

CDR3 DNA: TGTGCCAGCAGCTTAGCAGGGGCCTCTGGAAACACCATATATTTT
CDR3 protein: CASSLAGASGNTIYF
CDR3 length: 15
J gene: TRBJ1-3
D gene: .
clone size: few
V gene: TRBV7-9

CDR3 DNA: TGTGCCAGCAGTGATGAGGGAATAACTGAAGCTTTCTTT
CDR3 protein: CASSDEGITEAFF
CDR3 length: 13
J gene: TRBJ1-1
D gene: .
clone size: .
V gene: TRBV2

CDR3 DNA: TGCGCCAGCAGCCCAACTGGCGCCGGGACAGAAGCTTTCTTT
CDR3 protein: CASSPTGAGTEAFF
CDR3 length: 14
J gene: TRBJ1-1
D gene: .
clone size: .
V gene: TRBV4-1

CDR3 DNA: TGTGCCAGTAGTACCGGGACAGGCTCCTACGAGCAGTACTTC
CDR3 protein: CASSTGTGSYEQYF
CDR3 length: 14
J gene: TRBJ2-7
D gene: TRBD1
clone size: few
V gene: TRBV19

CDR3 DNA: TGTGCCTGGAGTGTACAGGGGGCGCGTTGGCACACTGAAGCTTTCTTT
CDR3 protein: CAWSVQGARWHTEAFF
CDR3 length: 16
J gene: TRBJ1-1
D gene: TRBD1
clone size: once
V gene: TRBV30

CDR3 DNA: TGTGCCAGCAGCGTAGTGGGGGGTGGTAATTCACCCCTCCACTTT
CDR3 protein: CASSVVGGGNSPLHF
CDR3 length: 15
J gene: TRBJ1-6
D gene: .
clone size: .
V gene: TRBV9

CDR3 DNA: TGCGCCAGCAGCCAAGGTAGCGGGGGGCACACCGGGGAGCTGTTTTTT
CDR3 protein: CASSQGSGGHTGELFF
CDR3 length: 16
J gene: TRBJ2-2
D gene: TRBD2
clone size: .
V gene: TRBV4-1

CDR3 DNA: TGTGCCAGCCAACGAGGTCTCTACGAGCAGTACTTC
CDR3 protein: CASQRGLYEQYF
CDR3 length: 12
J gene: TRBJ2-7
D gene: .
clone size: .
V gene: TRBV12-3/TRBV12-4

CDR3 DNA: TGTGCCAGCAGCTTGTACTTTAACACCGGGGAGCTGTTTTTT
CDR3 protein: CASSLYFNTGELFF
CDR3 length: 14
J gene: TRBJ2-2
D gene: .
clone size: .
V gene: TRBV7-9

CDR3 DNA: TGTGCCACCCCGGGGACAGGCCCCTATGGCTACACCTTC
CDR3 protein: CATPGTGPYGYTF
CDR3 length: 13
J gene: TRBJ1-2
D gene: TRBD1
clone size: few
V gene: TRBV28

CDR3 DNA: TGTGCCAGCAGTTACTCGTGGCTCTCGAAGACTGAAGCTTTCTTT
CDR3 protein: CASSYSWLSKTEAFF
CDR3 length: 15
J gene: TRBJ1-1
D gene: .
clone size: once
V gene: TRBV6-5

CDR3 DNA: TGTGCCTGCGGGACAGGGAATGAAAAACTGTTTTTT
CDR3 protein: CACGTGNEKLFF
CDR3 length: 12
J gene: TRBJ1-4
D gene: TRBD1
clone size: once
V gene: TRBV30

CDR3 DNA: TGTGCCAGCAGCTTAACAGCAGGGAACGCAGATACGCAGTATTTT
CDR3 protein: CASSLTAGNADTQYF
CDR3 length: 15
J gene: TRBJ2-3
D gene: .
clone size: .
V gene: TRBV7-2

CDR3 DNA: TGTGCCAGCAGCGGCCTGCGTCCACCCCTCCACTTT
CDR3 protein: CASSGLRPPLHF
CDR3 length: 12
J gene: TRBJ1-6
D gene: .
clone size: once
V gene: TRBV9

CDR3 DNA: TGTGCCAGCTCAAGCAGTGGAGGGCCGGGTAAAGGCAATCAGCCCCAGCATTTT
CDR3 protein: CASSSSGGPGKGNQPQHF
CDR3 length: 18
J gene: TRBJ1-5
D gene: .
clone size: once
V gene: TRBV18

CDR3 DNA: TGTGCCAGCAGTCCTGGGACAGCTCCTTATGGCTACACCTTC
CDR3 protein: CASSPGTAPYGYTF
CDR3 length: 14
J gene: TRBJ1-2
D gene: TRBD1
clone size: few
V gene: TRBV28

CDR3 DNA: TGTGCCAGCAGCCCCGACAGGGGGCCAGATACGCAGTATTTT
CDR3 protein: CASSPDRGPDTQYF
CDR3 length: 14
J gene: TRBJ2-3
D gene: TRBD1
clone size: .
V gene: TRBV11-2

CDR3 DNA: TGTGCCAGCTCACCATTTCATGGCGGGCTTACAATAGAGCAGTACTTC
CDR3 protein: CASSPFHGGLTIEQYF
CDR3 length: 16
J gene: TRBJ2-7
D gene: .
clone size: .
V gene: TRBV18

CDR3 DNA: TGTGCCAGCAGCCAAGGGCTAGCGGAGACCCAGTACTTC
CDR3 protein: CASSQGLAETQYF
CDR3 length: 13
J gene: TRBJ2-5
D gene: .
clone size: .
V gene: TRBV3-1/TRBV3-2

CDR3 DNA: TGTGCCAGCAGTCGGTCTGGACTTGGGTACGAGCAGTACTTC
CDR3 protein: CASSRSGLGYEQYF
CDR3 length: 14
J gene: TRBJ2-7
D gene: .
clone size: .
V gene: TRBV7-2

CDR3 DNA: TGTGCCAGCAGCCAAGAAGATAGCGGGGGGGCCGGAGATACGCAGTATTTT
CDR3 protein: CASSQEDSGGAGDTQYF
CDR3 length: 17
J gene: TRBJ2-3
D gene: TRBD2
clone size: .
V gene: TRBV4-2

CDR3 DNA: TGTGCCACCAGTGCACTTCAGGGGTCCCAGTACTTC
CDR3 protein: CATSALQGSQYF
CDR3 length: 12
J gene: TRBJ2-5
D gene: .
clone size: .
V gene: TRBV24-1

CDR3 DNA: TGTGCCAGCAGCCTAGGTTTGGGGGCCAACGTCCTGACTTTC
CDR3 protein: CASSLGLGANVLTF
CDR3 length: 14
J gene: TRBJ2-6
D gene: .
clone size: .
V gene: TRBV28

CDR3 DNA: TGTGCCAGCAGTAACCCAGGTGCACCTAATGAAAAACTGTTTTTT
CDR3 protein: CASSNPGAPNEKLFF
CDR3 length: 15
J gene: TRBJ1-4
D gene: .
clone size: few
V gene: TRBV28

CDR3 DNA: TGTGCCACCAGTGCCTCCGGGACAGGGCGGTACAATGAGCAGTTCTTC
CDR3 protein: CATSASGTGRYNEQFF
CDR3 length: 16
J gene: TRBJ2-1
D gene: TRBD1
clone size: .
V gene: TRBV24-1

CDR3 DNA: TGTGCCAGCAGTGAAGCCCCGGTTGGTGAAGCTTTCTTT
CDR3 protein: CASSEAPVGEAFF
CDR3 length: 13
J gene: TRBJ1-1
D gene: .
clone size: .
V gene: TRBV2

CDR3 DNA: TGTGCCAGCAGCCCCGAGCAATACGAAGAGACCCAGTACTTC
CDR3 protein: CASSPEQYEETQYF
CDR3 length: 14
J gene: TRBJ2-5
D gene: .
clone size: .
V gene: TRBV2

CDR3 DNA: TGTGCCAGCAGCTTAAGTCCGGGGAACACCGGGGAGCTGTTTTTT
CDR3 protein: CASSLSPGNTGELFF
CDR3 length: 15
J gene: TRBJ2-2
D gene: .
clone size: .
V gene: TRBV11-2